The next 3 T cell receptor beta chains were all read from a single sample in a study of T cell changes during pregnancy in multiple sclerosis. TCRdb's table, derived via immunoSEQ multiplex PCR, lists solely in-frame clones and lacks some. Of tens of thousands of clones listed, around 95% are singletons. Sequenced material: CD8+ T cells from peripheral blood mononuclear cells, taken after pregnancy. The receptors were gathered from a female donor with multiple sclerosis, enrolled in a pregnancy study.

The genes are TRBV28 and TRBJ2-7; no clear D gene. This CDR3 is built from 12 residues. Germline CDR1 MDHEN, CDR2 SYDVKM. V was cut by 9 bases and J by 0 bases, with 9 bases left in between. CDR3 protein: CASTLSSYEQYF. The CDR3, as DNA: TGTGCCAGTACCCTGAGCTCCTACGAGCAGTACTTC.

In DNA form, the CDR3 reads TGTGCCAGCAGTTACGGGGGGAGCGCCACTGAAGCTTTCTTT. It codes for CASSYGGSATEAFF. The chain uses TRBV6-5 and TRBJ1-1, with a possible D match to TRBD1 (5 bases). Deletions cut 2 bases from V and 4 bases from J, with 11 bases between. The germline V gene has CDR1 MNHEY and CDR2 SVGAGI. CDR3 length: 14 residues.

This clone occurred once. V gene TRBV5-4 combines with J gene TRBJ2-3; D might be TRBD1 (6 bases). Trimming removed 2 bases at V and 0 bases at J, with 16 bases between. The germline V gene encodes CDR1 SGHNT and CDR2 YYREEE (reference sequence). This CDR3 has 17 residues. The CDR3 reads CASSFRGWSPSTDTQYF. CDR3 nucleotide sequence: TGTGCCAGCAGCTTCAGGGGCTGGAGCCCTAGCACAGATACGCAGTATTTT.